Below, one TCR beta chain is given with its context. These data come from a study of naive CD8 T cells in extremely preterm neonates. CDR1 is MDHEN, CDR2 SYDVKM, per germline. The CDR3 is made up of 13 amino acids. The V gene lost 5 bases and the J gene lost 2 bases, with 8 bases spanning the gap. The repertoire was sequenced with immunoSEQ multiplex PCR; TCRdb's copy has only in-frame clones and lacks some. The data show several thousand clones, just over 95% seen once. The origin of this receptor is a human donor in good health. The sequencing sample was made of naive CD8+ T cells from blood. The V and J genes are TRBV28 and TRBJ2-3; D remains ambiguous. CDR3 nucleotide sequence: TGTGCCAGCAGTCTCCTCTCCACAGATACGCAGTATTTT. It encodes CASSLLSTDTQYF.